This section outlines one T cell receptor (beta chain) sequence together with its context. The clone's antigen remains unknown. The sample holds no much larger clone one base away, and base qualities are not on file. This record belongs to a study of T-cell reconstitution after alpha-beta-depleted transplantation in children (dated by TCRdb to the mid-2010s). Concerning the study at large: Using TCR repertoire profiling, the study followed T-cell immune reconstitution in a quantitative way in children after TCRalphabeta/CD19-depleted allogeneic hematopoietic cell transplantation.

Libraries were built with PCR. TCRdb names Illumina HiSeq 2500 as the instrument used. Molecular barcoding was employed in the preparation of TCR libraries, with unique molecular identifiers being used to normalize TCRbeta repertoire quantification. Clones were called with MiXCR by TCRdb after fastp trimmed the public reads at Q25, and only in-frame beta chains were retained. Records with the same CDR3 protein are collapsed into one entry carrying the most frequent genes and DNA. A total of almost 500,000 distinct CDR3 sequences appear in this sample, roughly an eighth of them only once. Of the sample, more than 5.5% is held by the ten largest clones. Taken from the germline V gene, the CDR1 and CDR2 loops are SGHAT and FQNNGV. The CDR3 runs 15 residues from the cysteine to the phenylalanine. Kept here is only the CDR3 DNA, which spans 45 bases and is read in frame from base 1. V loses 4 bases of germline sequence and J loses 4 bases, and the interval between the two ends is 16 bases.

The chain links TRBV11-2 with TRBJ2-5; possibly the D gene is TRBD2, per 5 matching bases. The sample in question was PBMCs from the stem cell graft donor, obtained from the stem cell graft. This clonotype was sampled from a human donor who donated a stem cell graft to a child with combined immunodeficiency. The nucleotides are TGTGCCAGCAGCTCCCTGAGCTCCGGGGTAGAGACCCAGTACTTC. Its translation reads: CASSSLSSGVETQYF. Here the CDR3 is joined to the reference TRBV11-2 and TRBJ2-5 genes, and the full variable domain is: EAGVAQSPRYKIIEKRQSVAFWCNPISGHATLYWYQQILGQGPKLLIQFQNNGVVDDSQLPKDRFSAERLKGVDSTLKIQPAKLEDSAVYLCASSSLSSGVETQYFGPGTRLLVL.